This T cell receptor beta chain was retrieved from a study of blood T cell repertoires in COVID-19. Study summary: The analysed material was cDNA or gDNA that came from T cells, B-cell-depleted T cells, or PBMCs.

Losses at the gene ends were 2 bases for V and 6 bases for J; bases not matched to a gene: 4. The germline CDR1 and CDR2 sequences are ENHRY and SYGVKD. This CDR3 has 15 residues. Enrolled through a virtual design, the participants were between roughly 18 and 95 years of age and came from roughly 22 US areas. Which cohort a participant joined came from the clinical history participants gave. Original analysis: Amplification from reference gene primers served as the basis for estimated nucleated cell counts. Measured with immunoSEQ multiplex PCR; TCRdb has only the in-frame clones, and not every one. The V and J calls and clone size were taken over from that table, and D and trimming were inferred from the DNA. The table records more than 300,000 clones, 88% of them present only once.

The sequence derives from a young woman who had recovered from COVID-19. V is TRBV10-3 and J is TRBJ1-4; 9 bases agree with TRBD1. Sequencing was carried out using PBMCs or T cells enriched from blood (not recorded which). The CDR3 is CAISETTGGYEKLFF. The CDR3 DNA follows: TGTGCCATCAGTGAGACAACAGGGGGCTATGAAAAACTGTTTTTT.